This T cell receptor beta chain was sequenced for a study of long-term antiretroviral therapy in people with HIV. Findings and limits, study-wide: ART adherence was not documented, and neither viral resistance nor therapy changes had any data.

Turning to this clone: As yet, its antigen is unknown.

With 4 bases removed from V and 10 bases from J, the gap between germline ends came to 19 bases. The CDR3 has 15 amino acids. Germline V gives CDR1 SGHDN, CDR2 FVKESK. Sequencing relied on immunoSEQ assay v3.0, run at survey level. TCRdb's copy holds only in-frame clones and misses some; the assay was immunoSEQ multiplex PCR. The sample shows 29,000 or so clones, roughly 96% of them seen only once. The sequenced sample was unsorted PBMCs, obtained 5.3 years after starting antiretroviral therapy. J is TRBJ1-4 and V is TRBV14; D gene ambiguous. The receptor's source is a young man with HIV. CDR3 in amino acids: CASSPFDEDAVKLFF. The CDR3 region has the DNA TGTGCCAGCAGCCCCTTCGACGAGGATGCGGTAAAACTGTTTTTT.